This is a list of T cell receptor beta chains from one sample in a study of response to subunit inactivated influenza vaccine. Each CDR3 protein gets one entry after TCRdb re-called the RT-PCR reads with MiXCR. The sample holds under 850,000 distinct CDR3 sequences; 15% to 20% are singletons and the top ten take approximately 11%. Source: PBMCs from blood, taken more than 4 days after vaccination. Source of these receptors: a man aged 50 to 59 who received an inactivated influenza vaccine. Each CDR3 is given with its conserved first and last residue. The D gene is left open where the match is weak. Clone size is stated in some rows and not others, as once, few, many or a class when expanded.

TRBJ2-1 TRBV6-1 few . CASSPSSRGPLGGQFF
TRBJ2-7 TRBV6-2/TRBV6-3 few . CASKRRDRDEQYF
TRBJ1-5 TRBV18 few . CASSLRQDQPQHF
TRBJ2-5 TRBV4-3 . . CASSQDISRGETQYF
TRBJ2-3 TRBV7-3 few . CASSPGQRTDQQYF
TRBJ1-1 TRBV7-2 . . CASSLGHGRETEAFF
TRBJ2-3 TRBV7-2 . . CASSSQGSTQYF
TRBJ2-3 TRBV5-1 few . CASSLTGTADTQYF
TRBJ2-1 TRBV30 few . CAWSSENEQFF
TRBJ2-2 TRBV12-3/TRBV12-4 . . CASSLFRGDTGELFF
TRBJ2-2 TRBV9 . TRBD2 CASRASGGNTGELFF
TRBJ2-7 TRBV6-5 . . CASSYSPPESSYEQYF
TRBJ2-7 TRBV4-2 . TRBD1 CASSQDRGTGGSYEQYF
TRBJ2-3 TRBV5-1 few TRBD2 CASSWTSGSVDTQYF
TRBJ1-6 TRBV4-1 . . CASSFSEGFQNNSPLHF
TRBJ2-7 TRBV29-1 few TRBD1 CSGTVNYEQYF
TRBJ1-2 TRBV6-5 . TRBD1 CAASGGNYGYTF
TRBJ2-4 TRBV12-3/TRBV12-4 many TRBD1 CASRGDRGSPKNIQYF
TRBJ1-3 TRBV4-1 . . CASSQPGGGNTIYF
TRBJ2-2 TRBV3-1 many . CASSQGGTGELFF
TRBJ2-6 TRBV6-5 . . CASTSGREAGANVLTF
TRBJ1-2 TRBV20-1 few TRBD1 CSARDRVGFGRDGYTF
TRBJ2-7 TRBV20-1 . TRBD2 CSARGLAVGPYEQYF
TRBJ2-1 TRBV6-1 . . CASSTSTVNEQFF
TRBJ2-1 TRBV11-2 . TRBD2 CASSLVGLGAGSYNEQFF
TRBJ2-3 TRBV6-6 few . CASSTLGAQYF
TRBJ1-5 TRBV28 . . CASSKDTDQPQHF
TRBJ2-7 TRBV7-2 . . CASSPPAGYEQYF
TRBJ2-3 TRBV6-5 few . CASSTGYTDTQYF
TRBJ2-1 TRBV5-1 . . CASSLGTVGGYLYNEQFF
TRBJ2-3 TRBV20-1 few . CSAQIPTPDTQYF
TRBJ2-2 TRBV6-1 many TRBD1 CASQGEGAGIGELFF
TRBJ1-6 TRBV7-2 few . CASSLRVNSPLHF
TRBJ2-7 TRBV7-2 few . CASSLSPGISYEQYF
TRBJ2-1 TRBV30 . TRBD2 CAWSDSGTRQFF